There are a few counts of the clone carrying this TCR beta chain. Its antigen is still unknown. cDNA carried unique molecular identifiers, and a universal primer site was added by template switching. TCRdb reanalysed the 5' RACE reads using MiXCR and keeps one entry per CDR3 protein. Altogether some 500,000 distinct CDR3 sequences are present, around 14% being singletons, with the ten largest covering around 0.52%. This sample stems from a study of identical twins. The CDR3 is 17 residues long. Germline values: CDR1 SGHDN, CDR2 FVKESK. Trimming cost V 0 bases and J 5 bases; bases outside gene matches: 11. Points from the study as a whole: Memory repertoires showed no such pattern, whereas abundant cord blood beta clonotypes carried fewer insertions.

The same data also went into a second study, on yellow fever vaccine responses in identical twins.

Sequencing input: CD4+ T cells sorted from blood. The V call is TRBV14, the J call TRBJ2-3; 7 bases align to TRBD2. The sequence came from a woman aged 18-29 years in good health. CDR3 sequence (DNA): TGTGCCAGCAGCCAAGATAAGGGACTACTAACCCAAGATACGCAGTATTTT. Translating gives CASSQDKGLLTQDTQYF.